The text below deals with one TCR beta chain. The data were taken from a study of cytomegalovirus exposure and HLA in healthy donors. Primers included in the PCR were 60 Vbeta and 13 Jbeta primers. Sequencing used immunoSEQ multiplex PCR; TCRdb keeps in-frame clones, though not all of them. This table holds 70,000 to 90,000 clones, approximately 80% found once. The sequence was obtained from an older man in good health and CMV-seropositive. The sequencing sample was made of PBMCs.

The DNA of the CDR3 is TGTGCCAGCAGAGGGCTAGCGGGCTACACCGGGGAGCTGTTTTTT. This translates into CASRGLAGYTGELFF. The rearrangement uses TRBV6-1 and TRBJ2-2, with 8 bases lining up with TRBD2. V lost 6 bases, J lost 3 bases, and 6 bases stayed unmatched. This CDR3 is 15 amino acids long. Germline CDR1 and CDR2: MNHNS and SASEGT.